The clone carrying this TCR beta chain has a handful of counts. Germline CDR1 and CDR2: MNHNY and SVGAGI (reference sequence). Unmatched junction bases numbered 4, after V lost 4 bases and J lost 2 bases. The CDR3 runs to 15 residues. Template-switching 5'RACE yielded the TCR cDNA; a universal primer site and UMIs were added in the process. TCRdb fed the 5' RACE reads into MiXCR, producing one record per CDR3 protein. The sample comprises fewer than 500,000 distinct CDR3 sequences, approximately 18% of which are singletons, and 18% rests with the top ten. The entry originates in a study of T cells after yellow fever vaccination.

The TCR originated in a man aged 18 to 29 who received the YFV17D yellow fever vaccine. The chain carries TRBV6-6 and TRBJ2-2, with 7 nucleotides matching TRBD2. The sample in question was PBMCs, obtained before the yellow fever booster vaccination. This CDR3 reads CASSSGTINTGELFF. DNA of the CDR3: TGTGCCAGCAGTTCCGGGACTATAAACACCGGGGAGCTGTTTTTT.